The table lists the clone carrying this T cell receptor beta chain with many counts. Antigen unknown. Germline V CDR1 and CDR2: LNHNV, YYDKDF (reference sequence). The CDR3 length is 14 residues. V lost 0 bases to trimming and J lost 2 bases, with 8 bases between them. In TCRdb, the reads were re-called with MiXCR into one record per CDR3 protein. The data hold around 120,000 distinct CDR3 sequences, with roughly 9% observed a single time. These data are taken from a study of T cell repertoires in cytomegalovirus infection. Study summary: It was the public TCR beta signatures that indicated both CMV infection and matching HLA type. Overall study findings and caveats: HLA-C-restricted CMV clonotypes gave the most frequent clonotype in two of eight donors.

J is TRBJ2-7 and V is TRBV15; no reliable D call. The sequence was obtained from a human donor in good health (CMV status not recorded). Some clones in this sample may be carry-over from other donors' samples. Sequenced sample: PBMCs. The CDR3 loop is CATSRDAGPYEQYF. In nucleotides, the CDR3 is TGTGCCACCAGCAGAGATGCCGGGCCCTACGAGCAGTACTTC.